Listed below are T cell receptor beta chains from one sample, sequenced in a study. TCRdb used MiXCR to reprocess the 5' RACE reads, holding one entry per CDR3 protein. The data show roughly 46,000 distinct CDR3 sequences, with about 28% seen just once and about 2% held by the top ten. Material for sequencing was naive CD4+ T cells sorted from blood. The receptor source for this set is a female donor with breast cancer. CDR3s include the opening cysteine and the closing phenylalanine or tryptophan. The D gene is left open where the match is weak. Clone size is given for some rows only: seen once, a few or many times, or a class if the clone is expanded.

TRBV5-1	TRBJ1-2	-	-	CASSLTSPDGIGYGYTF	TGCGCCAGCAGCTTGACCTCCCCAGATGGGATCGGCTATGGCTACACCTTC
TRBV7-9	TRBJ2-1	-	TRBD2	CASSLGTSGRRFF	TGTGCCAGCAGCTTAGGGACTAGCGGGAGAAGGTTCTTC
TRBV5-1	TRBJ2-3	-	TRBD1	CASRQNPPGQGLADTQYF	TGCGCCAGCAGACAGAACCCTCCGGGACAGGGGTTAGCAGATACGCAGTATTTT
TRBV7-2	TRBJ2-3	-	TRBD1	CASSPRQGNTDTQYF	TGTGCCAGCAGCCCTCGACAGGGGAACACAGATACGCAGTATTTT
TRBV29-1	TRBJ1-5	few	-	CSVDAGRGQPQHF	TGCAGCGTTGATGCAGGAAGGGGTCAGCCCCAGCATTTT
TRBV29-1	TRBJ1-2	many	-	CSVKTGTWGYTF	TGCAGCGTAAAAACAGGGACCTGGGGCTACACCTTC
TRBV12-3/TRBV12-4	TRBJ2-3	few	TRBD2	CASSPFASGGSDTQYF	TGTGCCAGCAGCCCCTTTGCTAGCGGGGGGTCTGATACGCAGTATTTT
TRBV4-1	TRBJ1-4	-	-	CASSPYATNEKLFF	TGCGCCAGCAGCCCGTATGCAACTAATGAAAAACTGTTTTTT
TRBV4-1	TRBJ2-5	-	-	CASSQGIGSGTYQETQYF	TGCGCCAGCAGCCAAGGAATAGGGTCGGGGACGTACCAAGAGACCCAGTACTTC
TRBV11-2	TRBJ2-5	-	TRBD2	CASSPTPSGRSETQYF	TGTGCCAGCAGCCCTACGCCTAGCGGGAGATCGGAGACCCAGTACTTC
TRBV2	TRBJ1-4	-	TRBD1	CASSGTGGSREKLFF	TGTGCCAGCAGTGGGACAGGGGGAAGTCGTGAAAAACTGTTTTTT
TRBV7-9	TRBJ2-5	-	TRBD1	CASSGYRGPGETQYF	TGTGCCAGCAGCGGGTACAGGGGGCCCGGAGAGACCCAGTACTTC
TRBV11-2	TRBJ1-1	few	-	CASSLDGTEAFF	TGTGCCAGCAGCTTAGACGGAACTGAAGCTTTCTTT
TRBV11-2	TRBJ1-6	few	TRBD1	CASSLSTDRVTSPLHF	TGTGCCAGCAGCTTAAGTACCGACAGGGTGACTTCACCCCTCCACTTT
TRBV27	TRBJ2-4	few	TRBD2	CASSSENHSGGVLAKNIQYF	TGTGCCAGCAGTTCCGAAAACCACAGCGGGGGGGTCCTAGCCAAAAACATTCAGTACTTC
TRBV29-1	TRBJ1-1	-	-	CSGRGHPNTEAFF	TGCAGCGGGAGGGGACACCCGAACACTGAAGCTTTCTTT
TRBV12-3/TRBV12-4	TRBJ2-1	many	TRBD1	CASSMTGGYNEQFF	TGTGCCAGCAGCATGACAGGGGGGTACAATGAGCAGTTCTTC
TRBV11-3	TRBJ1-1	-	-	CASSLDRGRAFF	TGTGCCAGCAGCTTAGATCGGGGGAGAGCTTTCTTT